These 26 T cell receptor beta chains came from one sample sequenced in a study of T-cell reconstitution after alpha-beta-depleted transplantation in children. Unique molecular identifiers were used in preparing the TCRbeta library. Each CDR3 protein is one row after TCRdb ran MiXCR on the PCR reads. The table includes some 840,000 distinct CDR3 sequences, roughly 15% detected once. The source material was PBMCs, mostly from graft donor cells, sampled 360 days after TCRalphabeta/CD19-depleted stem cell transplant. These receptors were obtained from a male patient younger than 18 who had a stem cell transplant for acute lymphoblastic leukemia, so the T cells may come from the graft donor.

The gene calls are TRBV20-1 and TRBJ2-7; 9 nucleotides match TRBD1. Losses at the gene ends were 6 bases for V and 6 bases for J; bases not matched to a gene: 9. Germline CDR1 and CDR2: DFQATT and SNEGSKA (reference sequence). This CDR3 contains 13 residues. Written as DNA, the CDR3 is TGCAGTGCCTCCGGGACAGGGAGGCGCGAGCAGTACTTC. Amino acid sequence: CSASGTGRREQYF.

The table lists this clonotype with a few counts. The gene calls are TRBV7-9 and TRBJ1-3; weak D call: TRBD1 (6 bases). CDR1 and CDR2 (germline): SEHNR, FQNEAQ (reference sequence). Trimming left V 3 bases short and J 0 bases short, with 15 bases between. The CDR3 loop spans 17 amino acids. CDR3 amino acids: CASSLFGGRLSGNTIYF. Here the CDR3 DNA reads TGTGCCAGCAGCTTGTTCGGGGGCCGACTCTCTGGAAACACCATATATTTT.

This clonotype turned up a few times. This CDR3 is CASSFPDRANEQFF. As DNA, the CDR3 is TGTGCCAGCAGCTTTCCCGACAGGGCCAATGAGCAGTTCTTC. The genes are TRBV28 and TRBJ2-1, with TRBD1 matching 7 bases. The germline gives CDR1 MDHEN, CDR2 SYDVKM. V trimming: 6 bases; J trimming: 6 bases; junction bases outside the gene matches: 8. The CDR3 extends over 14 amino acids.

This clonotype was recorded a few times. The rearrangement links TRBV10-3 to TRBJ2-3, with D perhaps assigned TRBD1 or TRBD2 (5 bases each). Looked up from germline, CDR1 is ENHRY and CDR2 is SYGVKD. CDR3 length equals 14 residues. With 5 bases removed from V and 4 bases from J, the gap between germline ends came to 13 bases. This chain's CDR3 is CAISRQLGPDTQYF. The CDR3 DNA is TGTGCCATCAGTCGACAGTTGGGACCAGATACGCAGTATTTT.

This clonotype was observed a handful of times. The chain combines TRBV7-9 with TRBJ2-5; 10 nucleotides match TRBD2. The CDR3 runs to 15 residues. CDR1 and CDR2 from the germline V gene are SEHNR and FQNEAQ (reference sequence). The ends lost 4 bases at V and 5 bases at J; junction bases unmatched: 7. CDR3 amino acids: CASSSSSAGGETQYF. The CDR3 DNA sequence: TGTGCCAGCAGCTCCTCGTCAGCGGGAGGGGAGACCCAGTACTTC.

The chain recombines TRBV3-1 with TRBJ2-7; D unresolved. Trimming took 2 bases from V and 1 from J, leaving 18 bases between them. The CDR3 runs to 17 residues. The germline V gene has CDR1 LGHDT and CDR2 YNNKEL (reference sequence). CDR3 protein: CASSQTYSPPPSYEQYF. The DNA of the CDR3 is TGTGCCAGCAGCCAAACATATAGCCCTCCTCCTTCCTACGAGCAGTACTTC.

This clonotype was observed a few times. The CDR3 reads CASSERAGLGTGELFF. The CDR3, as DNA: TGCGCCAGCAGCGAACGAGCGGGGTTAGGGACCGGGGAGCTGTTTTTT. The chain uses TRBV5-1 and TRBJ2-2; 7 bases are shared with TRBD2. Germline values: CDR1 SGHRS, CDR2 YFSETQ. The length of the CDR3 is 16 residues. V dropped 4 bases and J dropped 5; count of bases not matched to a gene: 11.

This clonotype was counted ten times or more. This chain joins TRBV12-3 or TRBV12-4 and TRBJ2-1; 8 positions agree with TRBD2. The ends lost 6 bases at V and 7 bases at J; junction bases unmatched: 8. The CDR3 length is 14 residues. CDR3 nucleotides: TGTGCCAGCAGGACCACGGGAGGGGATAATGAGCAGTTCTTC. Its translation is CASRTTGGDNEQFF.

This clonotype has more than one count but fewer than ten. CDR3 sequence: CASSLDVQEKLFF. As DNA, the CDR3 is TGCGCCAGCAGCTTGGACGTTCAAGAAAAACTGTTTTTT. The chain employs TRBV5-1 and TRBJ1-4; no clear D gene. Germline V gene sequence: CDR1 SGHRS, CDR2 YFSETQ. The CDR3 has 13 residues. Trimming pared 0 bases from V and 8 bases from J, leaving 8 bases between.

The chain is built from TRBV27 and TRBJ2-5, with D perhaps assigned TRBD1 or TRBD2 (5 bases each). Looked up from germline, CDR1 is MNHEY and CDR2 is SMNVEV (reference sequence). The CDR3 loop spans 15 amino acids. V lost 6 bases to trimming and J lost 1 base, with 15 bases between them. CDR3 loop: CASRGDSYLQETQYF. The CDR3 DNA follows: TGTGCCAGCAGGGGAGACAGTTACCTCCAAGAGACCCAGTACTTC.

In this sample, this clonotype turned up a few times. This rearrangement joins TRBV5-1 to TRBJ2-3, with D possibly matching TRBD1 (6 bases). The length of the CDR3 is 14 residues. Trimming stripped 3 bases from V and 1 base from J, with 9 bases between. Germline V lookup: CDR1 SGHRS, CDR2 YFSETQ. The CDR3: CASSYWTGTDTQYF. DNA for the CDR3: TGCGCCAGCAGCTATTGGACAGGCACAGATACGCAGTATTTT.

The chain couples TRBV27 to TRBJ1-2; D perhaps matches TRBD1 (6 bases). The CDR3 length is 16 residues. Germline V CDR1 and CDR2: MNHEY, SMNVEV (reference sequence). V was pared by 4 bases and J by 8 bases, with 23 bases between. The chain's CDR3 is CASSSYLRQEAEGYTF. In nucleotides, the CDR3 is TGTGCCAGCAGTTCCTACCTTCGACAGGAGGCAGAGGGCTACACCTTC.

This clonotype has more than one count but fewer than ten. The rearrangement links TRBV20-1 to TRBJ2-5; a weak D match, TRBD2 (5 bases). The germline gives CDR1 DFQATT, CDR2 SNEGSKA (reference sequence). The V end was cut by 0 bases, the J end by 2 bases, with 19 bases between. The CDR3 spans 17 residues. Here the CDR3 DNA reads TGCAGTGCTAGAGATCGGACTCATAAGACTCTTCAAGAGACCCAGTACTTC. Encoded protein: CSARDRTHKTLQETQYF.

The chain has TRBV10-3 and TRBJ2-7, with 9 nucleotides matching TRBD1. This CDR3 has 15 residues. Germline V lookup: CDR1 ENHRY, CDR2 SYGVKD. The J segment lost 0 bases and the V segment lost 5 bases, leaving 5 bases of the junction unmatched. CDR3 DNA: TGTGCCATCAGTTCTGGACAGGGGAGCTCCTACGAGCAGTACTTC. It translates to CAISSGQGSSYEQYF.

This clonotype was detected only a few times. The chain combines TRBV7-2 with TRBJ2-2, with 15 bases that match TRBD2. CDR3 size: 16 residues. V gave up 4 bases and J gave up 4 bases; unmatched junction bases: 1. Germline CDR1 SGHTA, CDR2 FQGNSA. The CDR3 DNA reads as TGTGCCAGCAGCTGGGGACTAGCGGGAGGCACCGGGGAGCTGTTTTTT. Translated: CASSWGLAGGTGELFF.

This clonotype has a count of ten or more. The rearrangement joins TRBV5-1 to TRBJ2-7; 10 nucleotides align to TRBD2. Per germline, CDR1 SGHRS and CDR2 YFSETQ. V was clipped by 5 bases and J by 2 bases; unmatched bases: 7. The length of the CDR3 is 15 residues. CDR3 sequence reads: CASSRTSGPTYEQYF. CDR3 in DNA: TGCGCCAGCAGTAGGACTAGCGGCCCTACCTACGAGCAGTACTTC. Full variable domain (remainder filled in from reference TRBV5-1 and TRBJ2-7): KAGVTQTPRYLIKTRGQQVTLSCSPISGHRSVSWYQQTPGQGLQFLFEYFSETQRNKGNFPGRFSGRQFSNSRSEMNVSTLELGDSALYLCASSRTSGPTYEQYFGPGTRLTVT.

CDR3 DNA sequence: TGTGCCAGTAGTCCCCAGCGGGACGGACCCTACGAGCAGTACTTC. It codes for CASSPQRDGPYEQYF. The chain recombines TRBV19 with TRBJ2-7, with 7 positions matching TRBD2. The CDR3 has 15 residues. Trimming cost V 5 bases and J 2 bases; bases outside gene matches: 9. Germline CDR1 is LNHDA and CDR2 is SQIVND (reference sequence).

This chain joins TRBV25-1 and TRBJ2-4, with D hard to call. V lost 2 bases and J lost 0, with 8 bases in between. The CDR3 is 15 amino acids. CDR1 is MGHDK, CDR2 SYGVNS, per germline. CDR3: CASSEGVLAKNIQYF. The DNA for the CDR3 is TGTGCCAGCAGTGAAGGGGTCCTAGCCAAAAACATTCAGTACTTC.

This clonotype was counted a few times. The DNA for the CDR3 is TGTGCCAGCAGTAACGGTAGGCCCCGAGTCGCTGAAGCTTTCTTT. Translation: CASSNGRPRVAEAFF. The chain links TRBV6-5 to TRBJ1-1; D is undetermined. V dropped 5 bases and J dropped 6 bases, with 19 bases sitting between them. The CDR3 is 15 residues long. Germline V gene sequence: CDR1 MNHEY, CDR2 SVGAGI.

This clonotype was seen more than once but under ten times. The CDR3 loop reads CASSGWNTEAFF. CDR3 bases: TGTGCCAGCAGTGGGTGGAACACTGAAGCTTTCTTT. The chain uses TRBV6-6 and TRBJ1-1; D remains ambiguous. This CDR3 is 12 amino acids long. CDR1 is MNHNY and CDR2 is SVGAGI in the germline V gene (reference sequence). Between the trimmed V and J ends, which lost 5 bases and 1 base, there was a span of 5 bases.

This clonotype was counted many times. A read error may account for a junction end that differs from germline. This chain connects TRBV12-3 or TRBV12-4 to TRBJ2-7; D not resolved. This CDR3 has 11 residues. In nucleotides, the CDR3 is TGCGCCAGCAGCTTGAGTGGCGAGCAGTACTTC. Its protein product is CASSLSGEQYF.

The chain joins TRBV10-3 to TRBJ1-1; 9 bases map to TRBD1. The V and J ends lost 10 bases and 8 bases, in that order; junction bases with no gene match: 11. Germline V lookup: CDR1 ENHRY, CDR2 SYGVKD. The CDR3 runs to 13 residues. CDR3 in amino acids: CATSKLDRGEAFF. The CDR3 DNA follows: TGTGCCACATCTAAATTGGACAGGGGAGAAGCTTTCTTT.

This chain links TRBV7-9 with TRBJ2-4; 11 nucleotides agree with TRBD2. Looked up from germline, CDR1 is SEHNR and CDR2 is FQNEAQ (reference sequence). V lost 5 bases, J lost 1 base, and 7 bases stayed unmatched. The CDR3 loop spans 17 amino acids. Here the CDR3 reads CASSLVAGGDAKNIQYF. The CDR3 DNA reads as TGTGCCAGCAGCCTCGTAGCGGGAGGGGACGCCAAAAACATTCAGTACTTC.

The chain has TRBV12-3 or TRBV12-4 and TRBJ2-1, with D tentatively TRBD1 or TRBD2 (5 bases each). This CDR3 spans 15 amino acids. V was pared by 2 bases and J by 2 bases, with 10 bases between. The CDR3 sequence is CASSLRWGPYNEQFF. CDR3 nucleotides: TGTGCCAGCAGTTTAAGGTGGGGACCCTACAATGAGCAGTTCTTC.

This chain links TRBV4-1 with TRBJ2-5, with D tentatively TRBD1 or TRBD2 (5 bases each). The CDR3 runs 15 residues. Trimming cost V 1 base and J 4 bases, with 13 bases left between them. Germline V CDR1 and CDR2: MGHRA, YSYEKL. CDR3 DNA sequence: TGCGCCAGCAGCCAAGTTGGGGGAGAGGGAGAGACCCAGTACTTC. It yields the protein CASSQVGGEGETQYF.

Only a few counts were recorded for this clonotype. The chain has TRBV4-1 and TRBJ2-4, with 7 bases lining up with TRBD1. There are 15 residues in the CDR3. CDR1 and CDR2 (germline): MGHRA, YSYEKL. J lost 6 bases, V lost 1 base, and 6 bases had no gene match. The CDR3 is CASSQVGGRGNIQYF. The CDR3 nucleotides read TGCGCCAGCAGCCAAGTAGGGGGCAGAGGAAACATTCAGTACTTC.